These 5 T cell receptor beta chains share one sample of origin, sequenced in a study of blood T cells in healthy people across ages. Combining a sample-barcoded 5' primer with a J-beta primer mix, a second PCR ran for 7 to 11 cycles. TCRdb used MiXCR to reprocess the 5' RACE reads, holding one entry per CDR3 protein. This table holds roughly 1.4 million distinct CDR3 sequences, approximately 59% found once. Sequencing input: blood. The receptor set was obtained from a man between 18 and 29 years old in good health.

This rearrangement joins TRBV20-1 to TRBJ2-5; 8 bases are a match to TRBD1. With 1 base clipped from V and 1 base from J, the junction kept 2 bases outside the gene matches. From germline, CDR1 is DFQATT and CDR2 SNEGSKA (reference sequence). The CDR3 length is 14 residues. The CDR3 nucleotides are TGCAGTGCTAGAGCTCAGGGGGCCCAAGAGACCCAGTACTTC. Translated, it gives CSARAQGAQETQYF.

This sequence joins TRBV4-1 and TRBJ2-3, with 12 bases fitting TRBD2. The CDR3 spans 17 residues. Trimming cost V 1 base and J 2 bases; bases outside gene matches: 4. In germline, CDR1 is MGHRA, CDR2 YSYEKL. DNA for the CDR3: TGCGCCAGCAGCCAAGGACTAGCGGGGGACCTCACAGATACGCAGTATTTT. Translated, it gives CASSQGLAGDLTDTQYF.

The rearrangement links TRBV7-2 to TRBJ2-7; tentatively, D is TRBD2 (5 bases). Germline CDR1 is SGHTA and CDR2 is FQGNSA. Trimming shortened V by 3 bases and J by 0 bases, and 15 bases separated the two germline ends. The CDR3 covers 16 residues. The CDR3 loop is CASSFGARVGSYEQYF. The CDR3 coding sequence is TGTGCCAGCAGCTTCGGAGCGCGGGTCGGCTCCTACGAGCAGTACTTC.

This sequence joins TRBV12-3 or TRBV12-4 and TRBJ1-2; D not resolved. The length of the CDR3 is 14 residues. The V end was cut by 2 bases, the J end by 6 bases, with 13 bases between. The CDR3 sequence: CASSLSSGYDGYTF. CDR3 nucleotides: TGTGCCAGCAGTTTAAGTTCTGGTTACGATGGCTACACCTTC.

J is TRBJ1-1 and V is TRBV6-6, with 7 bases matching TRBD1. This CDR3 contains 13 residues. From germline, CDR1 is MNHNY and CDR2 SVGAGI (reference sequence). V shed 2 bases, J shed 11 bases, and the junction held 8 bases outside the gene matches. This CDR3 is CASSYGTAFSAFF. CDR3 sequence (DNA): TGTGCCAGCAGTTACGGGACAGCGTTTTCGGCTTTCTTT.